This T cell receptor (beta chain) was recorded in a study of identical twins. CDR3 size: 15 residues. The germline V and J ends were trimmed by 3 bases and 5 bases, with 16 bases remaining between them. TCRdb reanalysed the 5' RACE reads using MiXCR and keeps one entry per CDR3 protein. The sample contains approximately 470,000 distinct CDR3 sequences, 14% of which appear only once. The same data also contributed to another study, on yellow fever vaccine responses in identical twins.

The chain links TRBV12-3 or TRBV12-4 to TRBJ1-1, with D hard to call. Sequencing was carried out using CD4+ T cells sorted from blood. This TCR was recovered from a woman aged 18-29 years in good health. The CDR3, as DNA: TGTGCCAGCAGTTTCTATCAGGCGGGGAGGACTGAAGCTTTCTTT. Residues: CASSFYQAGRTEAFF.